A single TCR beta chain is shown here with its context. The sample belongs to a study of OX40 agonist ivuxolimab in advanced cancers. The table came from immunoSEQ multiplex PCR; TCRdb's copy has only in-frame clones and leaves some out. The data hold fewer than 90,000 clones, with roughly nine tenths observed a single time. The length of the CDR3 is 15 residues. Trimming took off 4 bases at V and 9 bases at J, with 19 bases between the two ends. In germline, CDR1 is KGHSH, CDR2 LQKENI. This chain joins TRBV18 and TRBJ2-1; the D gene is possibly TRBD2 (6 bases). The source was CD4+ or CD8+ T cells sorted from blood, collected in a trial of the OX40 agonist ivuxolimab. This clonotype originated in an adult with an advanced solid tumor such as melanoma, head and neck, liver or kidney cancer. CDR3 residues: CASSLLREVLSEQFF. The CDR3 coding sequence is TGTGCCAGCTCACTACTAAGGGAGGTTTTAAGTGAGCAGTTCTTC. The full variable domain, in which reference TRBV18 and TRBJ2-1 provide the parts outside the CDR3, is NAGVMQNPRHLVRRRGQEARLRCSPMKGHSHVYWYRQLPEEGLKFMVYLQKENIIDESGMPKERFSAEFPKEGPSILRIQQVVRGDSAAYFCASSLLREVLSEQFFGPGTRLTVL.